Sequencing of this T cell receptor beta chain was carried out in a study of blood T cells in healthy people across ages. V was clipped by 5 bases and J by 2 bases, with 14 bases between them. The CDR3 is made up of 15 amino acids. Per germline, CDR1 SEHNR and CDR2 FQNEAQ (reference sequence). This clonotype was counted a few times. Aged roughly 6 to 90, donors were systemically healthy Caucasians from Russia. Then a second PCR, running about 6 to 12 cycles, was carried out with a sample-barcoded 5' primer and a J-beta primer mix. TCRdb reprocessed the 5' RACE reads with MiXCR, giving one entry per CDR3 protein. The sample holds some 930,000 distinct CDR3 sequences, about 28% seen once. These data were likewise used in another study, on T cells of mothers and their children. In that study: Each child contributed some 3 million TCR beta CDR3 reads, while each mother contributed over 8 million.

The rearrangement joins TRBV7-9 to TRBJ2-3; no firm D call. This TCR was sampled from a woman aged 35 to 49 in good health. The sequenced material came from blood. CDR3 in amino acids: CASSPSGDPTDTQYF. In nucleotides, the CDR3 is TGTGCCAGCAGCCCCTCGGGTGATCCCACAGATACGCAGTATTTT.